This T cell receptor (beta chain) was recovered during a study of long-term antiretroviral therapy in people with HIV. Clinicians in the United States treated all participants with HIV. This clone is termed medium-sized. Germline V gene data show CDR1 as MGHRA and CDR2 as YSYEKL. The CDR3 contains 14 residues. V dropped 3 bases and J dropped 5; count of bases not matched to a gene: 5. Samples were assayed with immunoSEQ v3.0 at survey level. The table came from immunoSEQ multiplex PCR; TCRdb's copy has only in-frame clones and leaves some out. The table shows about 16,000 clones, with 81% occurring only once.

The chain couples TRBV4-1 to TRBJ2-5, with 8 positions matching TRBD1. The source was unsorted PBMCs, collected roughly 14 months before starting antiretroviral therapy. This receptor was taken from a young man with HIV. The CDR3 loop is CASSQPTGEETQYF. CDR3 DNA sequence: TGCGCCAGCAGCCAGCCGACAGGGGAGGAGACCCAGTACTTC.